This T cell receptor (beta chain) was obtained from a study of technical replicates of blood from several donors. Comment on this clone: The junction and the germline gene differ at one end; a read error may be behind it.

Profiled with immunoSEQ multiplex PCR; TCRdb holds only in-frame clones, not every one. Counted here are 65,000 to 95,000 clones, approximately 93% occurring once; the ten biggest clones make up approximately 0.24%. Germline V gives CDR1 SQVTM, CDR2 ANQGSEA. The CDR3 totals 16 residues. This receptor was identified in a human donor in good health. The sequencing input was T cells isolated from PBMCs. J is TRBJ2-7 and V is TRBV29-1; TRBD2 is a possible D gene (6 bases). For the CDR3, the DNA is TGCAGCGTTCAAGAGGGATGGGGACTTAATCCGGTGGAGCAGTACTTC. Translated, it gives CSVQEGWGLNPVEQYF.